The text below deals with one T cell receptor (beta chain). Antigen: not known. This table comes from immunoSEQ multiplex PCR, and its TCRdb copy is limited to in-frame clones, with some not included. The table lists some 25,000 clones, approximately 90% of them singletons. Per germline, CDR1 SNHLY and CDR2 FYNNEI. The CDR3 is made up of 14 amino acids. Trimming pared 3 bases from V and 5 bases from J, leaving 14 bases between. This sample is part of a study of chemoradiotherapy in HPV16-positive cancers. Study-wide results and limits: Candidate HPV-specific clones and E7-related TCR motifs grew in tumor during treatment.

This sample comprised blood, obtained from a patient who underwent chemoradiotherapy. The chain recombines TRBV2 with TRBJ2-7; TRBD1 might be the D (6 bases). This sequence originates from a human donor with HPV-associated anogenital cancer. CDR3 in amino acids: CASSDTGSRDEQYF. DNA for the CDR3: TGTGCCAGCAGTGACACAGGGAGTAGAGACGAGCAGTACTTC.